Included here is one TCR beta chain sequence, with context. What it binds is not known. The data derive from a study of regulatory T cells in long-lasting Graves disease. Across the whole study: Persistent Graves' disease meant over 5 years of antithyroid drugs with positive TSH receptor antibodies.

The J segment lost 3 bases and the V segment lost 6 bases, leaving 7 bases of the junction unmatched. The CDR3 is 14 amino acids. The germline CDR1 and CDR2 sequences are DFQATT and SNEGSKA (reference sequence). The time point: persistent/refractory GD, antithyroid drugs over 5 years with positive TRAb. PBMCs provided the RNA from which the TCR library was made. Study-wide results and limits: Persistent cases favored TRBV28, TRBJ1-2 and TRBJ2-5.

Combining iRepertoire HTBI primers with Arm-PCR of CDR3 regions, the authors built TCR beta libraries. Authors' analysis steps: Across the samples, identification revealed some 64 TRBV and 15 or so TRBJ segments. One entry per CDR3 protein, called by TCRdb with MiXCR from the multiplex PCR reads. V and J calls and clone size were set by TCRdb, not the authors. The table includes around 450,000 distinct CDR3 sequences, 20% to 25% detected once. This clonotype originated in a female donor with Graves disease. Sample: peripheral blood mononuclear cells (PBMCs), taken when the disease was refractory, from a patient treated with antithyroid drugs. The chain links TRBV20-1 to TRBJ2-5, with 10 bases identical to TRBD1. This CDR3 reads CSAPRDRGKETQYF. Written as DNA, the CDR3 is TGCAGTGCCCCCCGGGACAGGGGAAAAGAGACCCAGTACTTC.